A single sample is the source of the 9 T cell receptor beta chains below, sequenced in a study of neurological immune-mediated disorders. Time point defined: longitudinal time-point 3. TCRdb re-called the 5' RACE reads through MiXCR, storing one row per CDR3 protein. Of roughly 42,000 distinct CDR3 sequences in the sample, 13% were seen once. Source material: PBMCs. All receptors come from a young man in good health.

This clonotype was counted ten times or more. The chain has TRBV29-1 and TRBJ1-4; D gene ambiguous. Per the germline V gene, CDR1 is SQVTM and CDR2 is ANQGSEA. CDR3 length: 11 residues. Trimming pared 4 bases from V and 8 bases from J, leaving 8 bases between. The CDR3 DNA reads TGCAGCGTTGGGGGTCGCGAAAAACTGTTTTTT. Amino acids: CSVGGREKLFF.

This clonotype was seen repeatedly, ten times or more. CDR3 coding DNA: TGCAGTGCTAGCTTCGGCGGGGGATACAATGAGCAGTTCTTC. This encodes CSASFGGGYNEQFF. The V gene is TRBV20-1, the J gene TRBJ2-1; 7 bases line up with TRBD2. The CDR3 is 14 amino acids. Losses at the gene ends were 3 bases for V and 4 bases for J; bases not matched to a gene: 6. The germline CDR1 and CDR2 sequences are DFQATT and SNEGSKA (reference sequence).

This chain connects TRBV6-1 to TRBJ1-5, with D unclear. Germline-derived CDR1 and CDR2 are MNHNS and SASEGT. Trimming removed 2 bases at V and 2 bases at J, with 10 bases between. This CDR3 comprises 15 residues. Written as DNA, the CDR3 is TGTGCCAGCAGTGAAATCGGTGGTCGCAATCAGCCCCAGCATTTT. Translation: CASSEIGGRNQPQHF.

This clonotype came up many times. V usage is TRBV5-1 and J usage is TRBJ2-7; TRBD2 agrees at 9 bases. The V segment lost 2 bases and the J segment 2 bases; nucleotides outside the gene matches: 5. CDR3 length: 15 amino acids. Germline CDR1 SGHRS, CDR2 YFSETQ. In DNA form, the CDR3 reads TGCGCCAGCAGCTTAGCGGGAGGTCCCACCTACGAGCAGTACTTC. Translated, it gives CASSLAGGPTYEQYF.

The sample holds many counts of this clonotype. The chain recombines TRBV20-1 with TRBJ1-2; D gene unclear. V lost 1 base and J 2 bases, leaving 8 bases between the germline ends. Germline lookup yields CDR1 DFQATT and CDR2 SNEGSKA (reference sequence). The CDR3 totals 13 residues. CDR3: CSARVPGNYGYTF. Here the CDR3 DNA reads TGCAGTGCTAGAGTACCCGGGAACTATGGCTACACCTTC.

Many counts were recorded for this clonotype. The gene calls are TRBV5-1 and TRBJ2-3; unclear D gene. Germline V lookup: CDR1 SGHRS, CDR2 YFSETQ. The CDR3 consists of 15 residues. V gave up 4 bases and J gave up 0 bases, with 12 bases separating them. In DNA, the CDR3 is TGCGCCAGCAGCCAAGACGGAATCAGCACAGATACGCAGTATTTT. It translates to CASSQDGISTDTQYF.

This clonotype was seen at least ten times. The chain links TRBV20-1 to TRBJ1-5, with unresolved D. The CDR3 has 16 amino acids. V lost 3 bases, J lost 2 bases, and 17 bases lay in between. The germline gives CDR1 DFQATT, CDR2 SNEGSKA (reference sequence). Written as DNA, the CDR3 is TGCAGTGCTAGGGACGGTCAGACCGGAGGCAATCAGCCCCAGCATTTT. Protein product: CSARDGQTGGNQPQHF.

There are many counts of this clonotype. The chain couples TRBV11-2 to TRBJ2-3; D unclear. CDR1 is SGHAT and CDR2 is FQNNGV in the germline V gene. The V and J ends lost 3 bases and 3 bases respectively, with 10 bases between them. The CDR3 totals 14 residues. CDR3: CASSFFLGTDTQYF. Here the CDR3 DNA reads TGTGCCAGCAGCTTTTTCTTGGGGACAGATACGCAGTATTTT.

This clonotype was picked up many times. CDR3 residues: CASSLLTGYEQYF. In DNA form, the CDR3 reads TGTGCCAGCAGTTTGCTGACAGGCTACGAGCAGTACTTC. The V gene is TRBV28, the J gene TRBJ2-7; tentative D call: TRBD1 (6 bases). The CDR3 has 13 residues. V was clipped by 3 bases and J by 3 bases, with 9 bases between them. Germline CDR1 reads MDHEN; CDR2 reads SYDVKM.